A selection of T cell receptor beta chains follows, all from one sample in a study of OX40 agonist ivuxolimab in advanced cancers. The repertoire was sequenced with immunoSEQ multiplex PCR; TCRdb's copy has only in-frame clones and lacks some. The sample yields 60,000 to 75,000 clones, approximately 83% seen once. The sample in question was CD4+ or CD8+ T cells sorted from blood, obtained in a trial of the OX40 agonist ivuxolimab. These receptor sequences come from an adult with an advanced solid tumor such as melanoma, head and neck, liver or kidney cancer. Each CDR3 is given with its conserved first and last residue. A D gene is named only where the DNA matches it firmly. The size field is filled for only some rows; it gives once, few, many or a size class.

v_call	j_call	d_call	clone_size	cdr3_aa	cdr3_nt
TRBV2	TRBJ2-6	-	few	CASSGTGGANVLTF	TGTGCCAGCAGTGGGACCGGTGGGGCCAACGTCCTGACTTTC
TRBV27	TRBJ2-7	TRBD2	few	CASSWRTSGGYEQYF	TGTGCCAGCAGTTGGCGAACTAGCGGGGGTTACGAGCAGTACTTC
TRBV10-3	TRBJ1-2	-	-	CAISGDTSNYGYTF	TGTGCCATCAGTGGGGACACATCTAACTATGGCTACACCTTC
TRBV25-1	TRBJ2-6	-	once	CASSFGSGANVLTF	TGTGCCAGCAGTTTTGGGTCTGGGGCCAACGTCCTGACTTTC
TRBV5-1	TRBJ2-1	TRBD2	few	CASSLRTSGGASDEQFF	TGCGCCAGCAGCCTAAGGACTAGCGGGGGGGCCTCGGATGAGCAGTTCTTC
TRBV19	TRBJ2-7	TRBD1	-	CASQGDHEQYF	TGTGCCAGCCAGGGGGACCACGAGCAGTACTTC
TRBV5-8	TRBJ2-5	TRBD1	-	CASGRGRGPKETQYF	TGTGCCAGCGGGCGAGGCAGGGGGCCCAAAGAGACCCAGTACTTC
TRBV15	TRBJ1-5	TRBD1	-	CATSRTGGMNQPQHF	TGTGCCACCAGCAGGACAGGGGGCATGAATCAGCCCCAGCATTTT
TRBV7-8	TRBJ2-3	TRBD1	few	CASSPDRGRETQWYF	TGTGCCAGCAGCCCCGACAGGGGAAGGGAGACGCAGTGGTATTTT
TRBV5-1	TRBJ2-7	TRBD2	-	CASSLGGGRSYEQYF	TGCGCCAGCAGCTTGGGCGGGGGGCGCTCCTACGAGCAGTACTTC
TRBV28	TRBJ1-5	-	-	CASNEGNQPQHF	TGTGCCAGCAACGAGGGCAATCAGCCCCAGCATTTT
TRBV7-2	TRBJ2-7	-	-	CASPQGMGDEQYF	TGTGCCAGCCCCCAGGGAATGGGGGACGAGCAGTACTTC
TRBV19	TRBJ1-5	-	few	CASSIRVNQPQHF	TGTGCCAGTAGTATACGGGTTAATCAGCCCCAGCATTTT
TRBV10-2	TRBJ2-1	-	-	CASSEDRRSPYNEQFF	TGCGCCAGCAGTGAGGATCGGCGCTCCCCCTACAATGAGCAGTTCTTC
TRBV5-1	TRBJ2-3	-	few	CASSPSTDTQYF	TGCGCCAGCAGCCCGAGCACAGATACGCAGTATTTT
TRBV5-1	TRBJ2-1	-	-	CASSLAKGYPDEQFF	TGCGCCAGCAGCTTGGCGAAAGGGTACCCCGATGAGCAGTTCTTC
TRBV10-3	TRBJ1-1	-	few	CAISVKERGTEAFF	TGTGCCATCAGTGTTAAGGAGCGAGGGACTGAAGCTTTCTTT
TRBV11-2	TRBJ2-1	TRBD1	-	CASSLGQGAYNEQFF	TGTGCCAGCAGCTTAGGCCAGGGGGCTTACAATGAGCAGTTCTTC
TRBV2	TRBJ1-1	TRBD1	-	CASSRDRASNTEAFF	TGTGCCAGCAGCAGGGACAGGGCATCGAACACTGAAGCTTTCTTT
TRBV19	TRBJ1-3	-	-	CASSVTGPDTIYF	TGTGCCAGTAGTGTCACAGGGCCGGACACCATATATTTT
TRBV5-1	TRBJ2-4	TRBD2	-	CASSLGSSGTTTYLAKNIQYF	TGCGCCAGCAGCTTGGGTAGTAGCGGGACAACCACCTACCTAGCCAAAAACATTCAGTACTTC
TRBV6-5	TRBJ1-5	TRBD1	-	CASRKGQGNQPQHF	TGTGCCAGCAGAAAAGGACAGGGAAATCAGCCCCAGCATTTT
TRBV6-5	TRBJ1-2	TRBD1	-	CASSSTGNYGYTF	TGTGCCAGCAGTTCGACAGGGAACTATGGCTACACCTTC
TRBV19	TRBJ1-2	-	-	CASSIGGYTF	TGTGCCAGTAGTATAGGGGGCTACACCTTC
TRBV7-2	TRBJ2-2	-	few	CASSSQGPGELFF	TGTGCCAGCAGCTCCCAGGGCCCCGGGGAGCTGTTTTTT
TRBV9	TRBJ2-7	-	-	CASSPWTGRDEQYF	TGTGCCAGCAGCCCTTGGACAGGGAGGGACGAGCAGTACTTC
TRBV28	TRBJ1-5	-	-	CASSSQGSGHQPQHF	TGTGCCAGCAGTTCACAGGGTTCAGGGCATCAGCCCCAGCATTTT
TRBV19	TRBJ2-1	TRBD1	-	CASKETGVNYEQFF	TGTGCCAGTAAGGAGACAGGGGTTAACTATGAGCAGTTCTTC
TRBV5-6	TRBJ2-1	-	-	CASSPWQISYNEQFF	TGTGCCAGCAGCCCCTGGCAGATCTCCTACAATGAGCAGTTCTTC
TRBV18	TRBJ2-7	-	-	CASSRPGSPYEQYF	TGTGCCAGCTCCCGGCCAGGGAGCCCCTACGAGCAGTACTTC
TRBV5-8	TRBJ2-5	-	-	CASSLFPGEETQYF	TGTGCCAGCAGCTTGTTCCCGGGGGAAGAGACCCAGTACTTC
TRBV2	TRBJ1-5	TRBD1	few	CASRTGDRAQPQHF	TGTGCCAGCCGGACCGGTGACAGGGCTCAGCCCCAGCATTTT
TRBV5-1	TRBJ1-4	-	-	CASSTMGQGTEKLFF	TGCGCCAGCAGCACCATGGGGCAGGGTACTGAAAAACTGTTTTTT
TRBV7-2	TRBJ2-5	TRBD2	-	CASSLDRGGETQYF	TGTGCCAGCAGCTTAGATCGGGGGGGAGAGACCCAGTACTTC
TRBV10-1	TRBJ1-1	TRBD1	-	CASSGQGGSSTEAFF	TGCGCCAGCAGTGGACAGGGCGGTTCGAGTACTGAAGCTTTCTTT
TRBV6-1	TRBJ2-2	-	-	CASSEAMGGGGELFF	TGTGCCAGCAGTGAAGCGATGGGAGGTGGCGGGGAGCTGTTTTTT
TRBV6-1	TRBJ1-2	-	once	CAISESENYGYTF	TGTGCCATCAGTGAGTCGGAAAACTATGGCTACACCTTC
TRBV7-2	TRBJ1-2	-	few	CASSLSGTISGYTF	TGTGCCAGCAGCTTATCCGGGACAATATCTGGCTACACCTTC
TRBV5-1	TRBJ2-3	-	few	CASSLGWGGLSTDTQYF	TGCGCCAGCAGCTTGGGCTGGGGCGGACTTAGCACAGATACGCAGTATTTT
TRBV6-4	TRBJ1-1	TRBD1	once	CASSLDRAGEAFF	TGTGCCAGCAGCCTTGACAGGGCGGGTGAAGCTTTCTTT
TRBV6-1	TRBJ1-3	-	few	CASSEFTPQSHSGNTIYF	TGTGCCAGCAGTGAATTTACCCCACAGTCCCACTCTGGAAACACCATATATTTT
TRBV7-2	TRBJ2-7	-	-	CASSETSIEQYF	TGTGCCAGCAGCGAAACATCTATCGAGCAGTACTTC
TRBV29-1	TRBJ2-1	TRBD1	-	CSVASGTAYNEQFF	TGCAGCGTGGCGTCCGGGACAGCTTACAATGAGCAGTTCTTC
TRBV11-3	TRBJ2-6	-	-	CASSSGVSGANVLTF	TGTGCCAGCAGCTCGGGGGTCTCTGGGGCCAACGTCCTGACTTTC
TRBV28	TRBJ1-1	-	-	CASSLRVMAFF	TGTGCCAGCAGTTTACGGGTTATGGCTTTCTTT
TRBV5-1	TRBJ2-2	-	few	CASSTNTGELFF	TGCGCCAGCAGCACCAACACCGGGGAGCTGTTTTTT
TRBV6-5	TRBJ1-2	-	-	CASSYRRQTVNYGYTF	TGTGCCAGCAGTTATCGGAGACAGACCGTCAACTATGGCTACACCTTC